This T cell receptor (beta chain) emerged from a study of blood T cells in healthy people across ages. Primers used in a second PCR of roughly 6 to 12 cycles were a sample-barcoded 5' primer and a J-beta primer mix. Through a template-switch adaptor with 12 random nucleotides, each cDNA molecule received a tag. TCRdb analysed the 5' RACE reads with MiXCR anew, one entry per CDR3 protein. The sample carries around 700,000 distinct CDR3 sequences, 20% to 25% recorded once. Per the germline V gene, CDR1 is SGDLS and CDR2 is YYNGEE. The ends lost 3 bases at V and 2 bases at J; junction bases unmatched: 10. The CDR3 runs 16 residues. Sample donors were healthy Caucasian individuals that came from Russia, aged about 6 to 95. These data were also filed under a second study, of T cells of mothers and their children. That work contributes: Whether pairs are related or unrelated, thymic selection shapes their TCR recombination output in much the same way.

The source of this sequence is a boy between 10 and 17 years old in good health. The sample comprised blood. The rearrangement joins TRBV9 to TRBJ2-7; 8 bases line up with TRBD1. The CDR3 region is CASSADGTGHTYEQYF. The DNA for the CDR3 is TGTGCCAGCAGCGCCGACGGGACAGGTCATACCTACGAGCAGTACTTC.